This TCR beta chain originates from a study of radiation and T cells in renal cell carcinoma. Study results and caveats: Baseline intratumoral clonotype presence is unknown without pretreatment biopsies.

Regarding this clone: What it recognizes is unknown.

As for time point: blood 2 weeks post-SBRT. Treatment given: 15 Gy SBRT to primary tumor, nephrectomy 4 weeks later. The table came from immunoSEQ multiplex PCR; TCRdb's copy has only in-frame clones and leaves some out. The sample lists some 150,000 clones; 87% were seen once. CDR3 length: 19 residues. Germline CDR1 reads SGHVS; CDR2 reads FQNEAQ. The V gene end was trimmed by 6 bases and the J gene end by 0 bases; junction bases not matched to a gene: 16. This TCR was sampled from a woman between 50 and 59 years old with renal cell carcinoma. The genes are TRBV7-8 and TRBJ1-5; 8 positions agree with TRBD1. The sequenced sample was blood, obtained from a patient whose treatment included radiotherapy and nephrectomy. The CDR3 reads CASSSPRQGLGYSNQPQHF. The CDR3, as DNA: TGTGCCAGCAGTTCACCGAGACAGGGGTTGGGCTATAGCAATCAGCCCCAGCATTTT.